This T cell receptor beta chain is from a study of shared clonotypes between healthy human individuals. Looking at the study overall: Each donor's CD8 memory used one plate, CD8 naive two, each CD4 subset three. Study-level points and caveats: Across a handful of donors, naive CD4 shared roughly 5.2%, naive CD8 more than 3%, memory CD4 about 2.5%, memory CD8 around 0.36%.

V was clipped by 6 bases and J by 3 bases; unmatched bases: 9. The CDR3 is 15 amino acids. Germline CDR1 is KGHSH and CDR2 is LQKENI. Of note for this clone: The antigen is not known.

The data were produced by immunoSEQ multiplex PCR, yet TCRdb's version contains in-frame clones alone and is incomplete. The sample records millions of clones, about 92% being singletons. The gene calls are TRBV18 and TRBJ2-7, with 9 bases matching TRBD2. The sample was naive CD4+ T cells sorted from blood. Sample subset: CD45RA+ positively selected. The source of this sequence is a young man in good health. CDR3 sequence (DNA): TGTGCCAGCTCTAAATCTAGCGGGGCGCACTACGAGCAGTACTTC. Translating it yields CASSKSSGAHYEQYF.